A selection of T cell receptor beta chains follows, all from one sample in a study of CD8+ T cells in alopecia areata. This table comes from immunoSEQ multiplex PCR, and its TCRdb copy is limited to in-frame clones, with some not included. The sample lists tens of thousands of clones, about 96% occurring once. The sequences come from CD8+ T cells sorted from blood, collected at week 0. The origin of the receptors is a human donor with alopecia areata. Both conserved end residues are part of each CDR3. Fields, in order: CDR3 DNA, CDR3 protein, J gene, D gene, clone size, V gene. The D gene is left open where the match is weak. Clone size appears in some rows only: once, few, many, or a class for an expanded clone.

CDR3nt: TGTGCCAGCAGTGAAATCTTGGGGGCTTACCAAGAGACCCAGTACTTC; CDR3aa: CASSEILGAYQETQYF; j_gene: TRBJ2-5; d_gene: NA; abundance: NA; v_gene: TRBV2
CDR3nt: TGTGCCAGCAGCTCGGGACAGGGTTTTTCACCCCTCCACTTT; CDR3aa: CASSSGQGFSPLHF; j_gene: TRBJ1-6; d_gene: TRBD1; abundance: NA; v_gene: TRBV7-6
CDR3nt: TGTGCCAGCAGCCACTTATACGAGCAGTACTTC; CDR3aa: CASSHLYEQYF; j_gene: TRBJ2-7; d_gene: NA; abundance: once; v_gene: TRBV14
CDR3nt: TGTGCCAGCAGCTTTAGAACAGGGACGTCTACCCCCGGCTACACCTTC; CDR3aa: CASSFRTGTSTPGYTF; j_gene: TRBJ1-2; d_gene: NA; abundance: NA; v_gene: TRBV5-8
CDR3nt: TGTGCTAGCAGCCTCGTAACAGGGGGCACGGAGACCCAGTACTTC; CDR3aa: CASSLVTGGTETQYF; j_gene: TRBJ2-5; d_gene: TRBD1; abundance: NA; v_gene: TRBV7-7
CDR3nt: TGCGCCAGCAGCTCAGGGACGCGGGGGGACCACGAGCAGTACTTC; CDR3aa: CASSSGTRGDHEQYF; j_gene: TRBJ2-7; d_gene: TRBD2; abundance: NA; v_gene: TRBV4-3
CDR3nt: TGTGCCAGCAGGGGGATTGACACTGAAGCTTTCTTT; CDR3aa: CASRGIDTEAFF; j_gene: TRBJ1-1; d_gene: NA; abundance: NA; v_gene: TRBV7-9
CDR3nt: TGTGCCAGCTACCCGGTTGGGATAGCGGGGGGCCACACCATGACTACGAAGCAGTACTTC; CDR3aa: CASYPVGIAGGHTMTTKQYF; j_gene: TRBJ2-7; d_gene: TRBD2; abundance: NA; v_gene: TRBV6-4
CDR3nt: TGTGCCAGTAGTCCGGGACTAGCGGGGGAATACCAAGAGACCCAGTACTTC; CDR3aa: CASSPGLAGEYQETQYF; j_gene: TRBJ2-5; d_gene: TRBD2; abundance: NA; v_gene: TRBV19
CDR3nt: TGTGCCAGCAGCATACTAGCGGGAGCAAACAATGAGCAGTTCTTC; CDR3aa: CASSILAGANNEQFF; j_gene: TRBJ2-1; d_gene: TRBD2; abundance: NA; v_gene: TRBV7-3
CDR3nt: TGTGCCATCAGTGAAGGGACAGGCCTCTACGAGCAGTACTTC; CDR3aa: CAISEGTGLYEQYF; j_gene: TRBJ2-7; d_gene: TRBD1; abundance: NA; v_gene: TRBV10-3
CDR3nt: TGTGCCAGCAGTCAGGGAGGGAACACTGAAGCTTTCTTT; CDR3aa: CASSQGGNTEAFF; j_gene: TRBJ1-1; d_gene: NA; abundance: NA; v_gene: TRBV6-1
CDR3nt: TGTGCCACCAGCAGCGTTAACACCGGGGAGCTGTTTTTT; CDR3aa: CATSSVNTGELFF; j_gene: TRBJ2-2; d_gene: NA; abundance: NA; v_gene: TRBV15
CDR3nt: TGTGCCACCAGCAGAGATAGGACAGGGAAAGCCGAGCAGTACTTC; CDR3aa: CATSRDRTGKAEQYF; j_gene: TRBJ2-7; d_gene: TRBD1; abundance: NA; v_gene: TRBV15
CDR3nt: TGCAGCGTAGAGGGACTAGCGGGGGAGAACCCCTACAATGAGCAGTTCTTC; CDR3aa: CSVEGLAGENPYNEQFF; j_gene: TRBJ2-1; d_gene: TRBD2; abundance: NA; v_gene: TRBV29-1
CDR3nt: TGCGCCAGCAGCTTTTCGTGGGGGTTTGACGAGCAGTACTTC; CDR3aa: CASSFSWGFDEQYF; j_gene: TRBJ2-7; d_gene: NA; abundance: NA; v_gene: TRBV5-1
CDR3nt: TGCGCCAGCAGCTTGGGGGGGGCGAGAAGCACAGATACGCAGTATTTT; CDR3aa: CASSLGGARSTDTQYF; j_gene: TRBJ2-3; d_gene: NA; abundance: NA; v_gene: TRBV5-1
CDR3nt: TGTGCCAGCCGCCCCTTCGGGGCTGATGAGCAGTTCTTC; CDR3aa: CASRPFGADEQFF; j_gene: TRBJ2-1; d_gene: NA; abundance: once; v_gene: TRBV6-5
CDR3nt: TGTGCCAGCAGCTTACCCAGAACACTAACTGAAGCTTTCTTT; CDR3aa: CASSLPRTLTEAFF; j_gene: TRBJ1-1; d_gene: NA; abundance: NA; v_gene: TRBV7-9
CDR3nt: TGTGCCAGCAGTCCAGGGGAGACCCAGTACTTC; CDR3aa: CASSPGETQYF; j_gene: TRBJ2-5; d_gene: NA; abundance: NA; v_gene: TRBV6-5
CDR3nt: TGTGCCAGCAGCTTGCTAGGGTCGGGCTCCTACAATGAGCAGTTCTTC; CDR3aa: CASSLLGSGSYNEQFF; j_gene: TRBJ2-1; d_gene: NA; abundance: NA; v_gene: TRBV7-6
CDR3nt: TGTGCCAGCAGCACCTCCGACGAGCAGTACTTC; CDR3aa: CASSTSDEQYF; j_gene: TRBJ2-7; d_gene: NA; abundance: NA; v_gene: TRBV13
CDR3nt: TGTGCCAGCAGTGGGGGGACAGTAGGGACTGAAGCTTTCTTT; CDR3aa: CASSGGTVGTEAFF; j_gene: TRBJ1-1; d_gene: TRBD1; abundance: NA; v_gene: TRBV2
CDR3nt: TGCGCCAGCAGCCAATTCACTAGCGGGCCCGATCAAGAGACCCAGTACTTC; CDR3aa: CASSQFTSGPDQETQYF; j_gene: TRBJ2-5; d_gene: TRBD2; abundance: NA; v_gene: TRBV4-1
CDR3nt: TGTGCCAGCAGTGAATACTCGGATAACTATGGCTACACCTTC; CDR3aa: CASSEYSDNYGYTF; j_gene: TRBJ1-2; d_gene: NA; abundance: NA; v_gene: TRBV6-1
CDR3nt: TGTGCCAGCAGCCAAGGGGTCGGTTATACCTACGAGCAGTACTTC; CDR3aa: CASSQGVGYTYEQYF; j_gene: TRBJ2-7; d_gene: NA; abundance: NA; v_gene: TRBV4-2
CDR3nt: TGTGCCAGCAGCGTAGATTCCCAGCTCACAGATACGCAGTATTTT; CDR3aa: CASSVDSQLTDTQYF; j_gene: TRBJ2-3; d_gene: NA; abundance: NA; v_gene: TRBV9
CDR3nt: TGCAGCGTTTATGACTTTGTAAACACCCCTGAAGCTTTCTTT; CDR3aa: CSVYDFVNTPEAFF; j_gene: TRBJ1-1; d_gene: NA; abundance: NA; v_gene: TRBV29-1
CDR3nt: TGTGCCAGTAGTATCGCGACTAGCGGTTACCAAGAGACCCAGTACTTC; CDR3aa: CASSIATSGYQETQYF; j_gene: TRBJ2-5; d_gene: TRBD2; abundance: NA; v_gene: TRBV19
CDR3nt: TGTGCCAGCAGCCGAACAACGGGTTCACCCCTCCACTTT; CDR3aa: CASSRTTGSPLHF; j_gene: TRBJ1-6; d_gene: NA; abundance: NA; v_gene: TRBV5-5
CDR3nt: TGTGCCAGCAGCTTAGCTCCCGGACAGAGCTCCTACAATGAGCAGTTCTTC; CDR3aa: CASSLAPGQSSYNEQFF; j_gene: TRBJ2-1; d_gene: NA; abundance: NA; v_gene: TRBV7-2
CDR3nt: TGCAGCGTTGAAAGTACGGCTTCACACGAGCAGTACTTC; CDR3aa: CSVESTASHEQYF; j_gene: TRBJ2-7; d_gene: NA; abundance: NA; v_gene: TRBV29-1
CDR3nt: TGTGCCAGCAGCTTGACAGCGTCCAAGACTGAAGCTTTCTTT; CDR3aa: CASSLTASKTEAFF; j_gene: TRBJ1-1; d_gene: NA; abundance: once; v_gene: TRBV11-3
CDR3nt: TGTGCCAGCAGGTTGGGAGCGGGGTACGATACGCAGTATTTT; CDR3aa: CASRLGAGYDTQYF; j_gene: TRBJ2-3; d_gene: TRBD2; abundance: NA; v_gene: TRBV5-4
CDR3nt: TGTGCCAGCAGTTCTACAGGGGGCAAGGTTATGTCTGGCTACACCTTC; CDR3aa: CASSSTGGKVMSGYTF; j_gene: TRBJ1-2; d_gene: TRBD1; abundance: NA; v_gene: TRBV5-6
CDR3nt: TGCGCCAGCAGCCGCCCCGGGACGGCTGCTCGCTATGGCTACACCTTC; CDR3aa: CASSRPGTAARYGYTF; j_gene: TRBJ1-2; d_gene: NA; abundance: NA; v_gene: TRBV4-1
CDR3nt: TGTGCCAGCAGCTCCTCACCGGGCACAGGCACAGATACGCAGTATTTT; CDR3aa: CASSSSPGTGTDTQYF; j_gene: TRBJ2-3; d_gene: NA; abundance: NA; v_gene: TRBV7-9
CDR3nt: TGTGCCTCCTGCCCAGGGGGAGACTACAATGAGCAGTTCTTC; CDR3aa: CASCPGGDYNEQFF; j_gene: TRBJ2-1; d_gene: TRBD1; abundance: NA; v_gene: TRBV19
CDR3nt: TGTGCCAGCAGCCCTCTCCACGGGAGGGAGCAGTACTTC; CDR3aa: CASSPLHGREQYF; j_gene: TRBJ2-7; d_gene: TRBD2; abundance: NA; v_gene: TRBV4-2